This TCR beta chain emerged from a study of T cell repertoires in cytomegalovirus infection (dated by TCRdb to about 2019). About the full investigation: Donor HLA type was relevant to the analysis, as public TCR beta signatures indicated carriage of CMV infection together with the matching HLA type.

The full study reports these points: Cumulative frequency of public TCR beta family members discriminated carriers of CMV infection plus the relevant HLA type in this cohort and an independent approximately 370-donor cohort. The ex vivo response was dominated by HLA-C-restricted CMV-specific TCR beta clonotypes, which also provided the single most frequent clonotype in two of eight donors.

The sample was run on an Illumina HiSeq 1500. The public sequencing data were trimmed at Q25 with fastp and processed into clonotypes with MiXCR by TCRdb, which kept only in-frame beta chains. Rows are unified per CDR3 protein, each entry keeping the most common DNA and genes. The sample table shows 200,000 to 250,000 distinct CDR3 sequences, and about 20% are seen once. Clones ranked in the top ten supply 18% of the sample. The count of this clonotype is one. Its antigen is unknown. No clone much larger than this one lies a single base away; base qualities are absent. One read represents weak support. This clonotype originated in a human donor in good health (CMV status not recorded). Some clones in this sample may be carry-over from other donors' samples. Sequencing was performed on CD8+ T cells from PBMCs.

The DNA sequence follows: TGTGCCAGCAGTTCCTCACCTACGACCTTCTATGGCTACACCTTC. Translated, it gives CASSSSPTTFYGYTF. Recombination connected TRBV6-5 to TRBJ1-2, with the D gene not confidently named. Measured from the cysteine to the phenylalanine, the CDR3 is 15 residues long. The read is trimmed to its CDR3 DNA, 45 bases read in frame from base 1. Looking up the germline V gene yields CDR1 MNHEY and CDR2 SVGAGI. Deletion took 4 bases off V and 4 bases off J, with a span of 16 bases between the germline ends.